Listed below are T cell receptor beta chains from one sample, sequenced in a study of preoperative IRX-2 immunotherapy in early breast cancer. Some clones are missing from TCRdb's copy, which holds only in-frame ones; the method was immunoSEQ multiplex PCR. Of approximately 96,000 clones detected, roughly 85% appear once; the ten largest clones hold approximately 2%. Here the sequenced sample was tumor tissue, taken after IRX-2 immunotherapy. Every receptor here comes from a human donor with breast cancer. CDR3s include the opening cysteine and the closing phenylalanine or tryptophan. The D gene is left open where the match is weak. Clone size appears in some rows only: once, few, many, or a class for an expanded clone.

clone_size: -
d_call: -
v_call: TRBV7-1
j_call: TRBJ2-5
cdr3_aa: CASSFSGGKTQYF
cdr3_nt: TGTGCCAGCAGCTTTAGCGGTGGGAAGACCCAGTACTTC

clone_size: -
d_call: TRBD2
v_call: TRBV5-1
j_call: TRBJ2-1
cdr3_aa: CASSLSGDRYNEQFF
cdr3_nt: TGCGCCAGCAGCTTGAGCGGGGATCGCTACAATGAGCAGTTCTTC

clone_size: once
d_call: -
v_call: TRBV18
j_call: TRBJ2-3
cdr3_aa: CASSLGTPPDTQYF
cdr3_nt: TGTGCCAGCTCCCTCGGGACGCCCCCGGATACGCAGTATTTT

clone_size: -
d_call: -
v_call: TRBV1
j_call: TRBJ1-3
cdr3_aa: CASSQATGIAGNTIYF
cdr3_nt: TGCGCCAGCAGCCAGGCGACAGGGATCGCTGGAAACACCATATATTTT

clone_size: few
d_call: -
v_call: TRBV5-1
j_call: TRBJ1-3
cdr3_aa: CASSSLGGSSGNTIYF
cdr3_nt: TGCGCCAGCAGCTCTCTCGGGGGGTCCTCTGGAAACACCATATATTTT

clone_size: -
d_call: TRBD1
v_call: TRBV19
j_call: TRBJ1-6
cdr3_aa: CASRDRVDSPLHF
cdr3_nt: TGTGCCAGTAGGGACAGGGTCGATTCACCCCTCCACTTT

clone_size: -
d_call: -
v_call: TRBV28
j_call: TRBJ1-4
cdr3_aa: CASSSGAGYEKLFF
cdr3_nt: TGTGCCAGCAGTTCAGGGGCCGGGTATGAAAAACTGTTTTTT

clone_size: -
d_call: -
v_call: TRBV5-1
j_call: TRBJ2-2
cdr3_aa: CASRPGAPTGELFF
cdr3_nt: TGCGCCAGCAGGCCGGGAGCTCCCACCGGGGAGCTGTTTTTT

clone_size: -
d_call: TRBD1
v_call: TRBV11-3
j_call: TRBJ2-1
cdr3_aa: CASSLGVRDRDGQFF
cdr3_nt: TGTGCCAGCAGCTTAGGCGTCCGGGACAGGGATGGGCAGTTCTTC

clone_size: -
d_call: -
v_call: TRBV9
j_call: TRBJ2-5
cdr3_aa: CASSEIPETQYF
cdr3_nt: TGTGCCAGCAGTGAAATTCCAGAGACCCAGTACTTC

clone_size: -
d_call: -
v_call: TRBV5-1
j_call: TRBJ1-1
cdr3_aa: CASSLEGQLNTEAFF
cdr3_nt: TGCGCCAGCAGCTTGGAAGGACAGTTGAACACTGAAGCTTTCTTT

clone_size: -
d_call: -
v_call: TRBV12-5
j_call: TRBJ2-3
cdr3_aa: CASGLQGPSTDTQYF
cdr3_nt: TGTGCTAGTGGTTTGCAGGGGCCAAGCACAGATACGCAGTATTTT

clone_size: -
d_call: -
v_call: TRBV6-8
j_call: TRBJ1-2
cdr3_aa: CASSYVGETRNYGYTF
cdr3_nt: TGTGCCAGCAGTTATGTTGGGGAGACTCGTAACTATGGCTACACCTTC

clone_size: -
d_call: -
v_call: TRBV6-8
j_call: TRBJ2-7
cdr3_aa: CASSEGSYYEQYF
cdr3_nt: TGTGCCAGCAGTGAGGGCTCCTACTACGAGCAGTACTTC

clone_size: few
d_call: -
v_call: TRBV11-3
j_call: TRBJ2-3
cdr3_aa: CASSLGGARSTDTQYF
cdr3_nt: TGTGCCAGCAGCTTAGGAGGGGCCCGTAGCACAGATACGCAGTATTTT

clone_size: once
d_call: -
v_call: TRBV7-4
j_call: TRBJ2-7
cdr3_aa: CASSLSGYVYEQYF
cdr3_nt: TGTGCCAGCAGCTTATCAGGGTACGTCTACGAGCAGTACTTC

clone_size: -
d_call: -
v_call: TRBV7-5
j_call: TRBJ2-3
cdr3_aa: CASSPRTGMTDTQYF
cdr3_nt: TGTGCCAGCAGCCCACGGACAGGGATGACAGATACGCAGTATTTT

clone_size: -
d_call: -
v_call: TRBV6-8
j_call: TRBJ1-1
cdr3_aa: CASSGLDGLPEAFF
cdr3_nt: TGTGCCAGCAGCGGACTAGACGGTCTCCCTGAAGCTTTCTTT

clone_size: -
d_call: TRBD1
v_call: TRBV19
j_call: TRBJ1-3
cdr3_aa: CASGGTGGYSGNTIYF
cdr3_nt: TGTGCCAGTGGAGGGACAGGCGGGTACTCTGGAAACACCATATATTTT

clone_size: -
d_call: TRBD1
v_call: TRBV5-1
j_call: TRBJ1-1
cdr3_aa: CASSLTGGGTEAFF
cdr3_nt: TGCGCCAGCAGCTTAACAGGGGGCGGAACTGAAGCTTTCTTT

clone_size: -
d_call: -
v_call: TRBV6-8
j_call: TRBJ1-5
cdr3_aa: CASGVRGRTNQPQHF
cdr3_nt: TGTGCCAGCGGCGTTCGGGGGCGGACCAATCAGCCCCAGCATTTT

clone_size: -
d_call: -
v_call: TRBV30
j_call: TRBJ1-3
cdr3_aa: CAGLTPSGNTIYF
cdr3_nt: TGTGCCGGCTTGACACCCTCTGGAAACACCATATATTTT

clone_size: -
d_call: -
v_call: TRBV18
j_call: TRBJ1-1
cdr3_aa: CASSPQTLNTEAFF
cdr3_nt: TGTGCCAGCTCACCACAAACACTGAACACTGAAGCTTTCTTT

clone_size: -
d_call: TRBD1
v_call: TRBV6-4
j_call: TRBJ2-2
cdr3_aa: CASSYPGQATNTGELFF
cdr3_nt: TGTGCCAGCAGTTACCCCGGACAGGCCACGAACACCGGGGAGCTGTTTTTT

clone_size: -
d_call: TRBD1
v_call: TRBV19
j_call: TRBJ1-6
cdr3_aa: CASSIPGQRPSPLHF
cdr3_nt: TGTGCCAGTAGTATACCGGGACAGCGTCCCTCACCCCTCCACTTT

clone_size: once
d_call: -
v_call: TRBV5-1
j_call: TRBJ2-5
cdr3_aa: CASRPDWDQETQYF
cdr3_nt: TGCGCCAGCAGGCCGGACTGGGACCAAGAGACCCAGTACTTC

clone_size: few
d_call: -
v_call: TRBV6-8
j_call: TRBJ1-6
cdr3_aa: CASSLQLNSPLHF
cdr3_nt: TGTGCCAGCAGCCTCCAGCTCAATTCACCCCTCCACTTT

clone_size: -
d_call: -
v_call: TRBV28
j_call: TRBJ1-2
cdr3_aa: CASMDPGRGYGYTF
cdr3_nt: TGTGCCAGCATGGACCCCGGGAGGGGATATGGCTACACCTTC

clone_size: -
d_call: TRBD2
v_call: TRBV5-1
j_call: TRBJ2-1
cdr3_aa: CVSRGGLAGATNEQFF
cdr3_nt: TGCGTCAGCAGGGGCGGACTAGCGGGAGCTACTAATGAGCAGTTCTTC

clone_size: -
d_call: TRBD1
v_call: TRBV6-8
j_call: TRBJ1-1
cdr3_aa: CASSKTGGDTEAFF
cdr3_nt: TGTGCCAGCAGTAAGACAGGGGGCGACACTGAAGCTTTCTTT

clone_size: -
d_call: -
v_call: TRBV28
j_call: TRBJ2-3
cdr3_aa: CASSPGGITDTQYF
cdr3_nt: TGTGCCAGCAGTCCCGGCGGCATCACAGATACGCAGTATTTT

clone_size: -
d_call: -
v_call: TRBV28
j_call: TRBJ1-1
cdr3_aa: CASSFSGASTEAFF
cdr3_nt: TGTGCCAGCAGTTTCTCCGGGGCCAGCACTGAAGCTTTCTTT

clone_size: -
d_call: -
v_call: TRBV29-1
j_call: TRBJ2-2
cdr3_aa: CSVAVGSNTGELFF
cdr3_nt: TGCAGCGTTGCCGTGGGGTCGAACACCGGGGAGCTGTTTTTT

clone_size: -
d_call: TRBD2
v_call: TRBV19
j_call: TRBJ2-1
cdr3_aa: CASSQTHGGIYNEQFF
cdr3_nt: TGTGCCAGTAGTCAAACCCACGGGGGGATATACAATGAGCAGTTCTTC

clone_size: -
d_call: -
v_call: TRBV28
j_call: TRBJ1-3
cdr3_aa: CASSILRLNGNTIYF
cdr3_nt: TGTGCCAGCAGCATTCTCCGCTTAAACGGAAACACCATATATTTT

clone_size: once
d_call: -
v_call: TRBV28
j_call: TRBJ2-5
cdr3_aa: CASLGRGKVETQYF
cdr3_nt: TGTGCCAGTCTGGGGCGGGGAAAGGTGGAGACCCAGTACTTC

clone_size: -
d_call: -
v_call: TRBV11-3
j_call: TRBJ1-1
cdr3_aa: CASSFRVNGNTEAFF
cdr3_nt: TGTGCCAGCAGCTTCCGGGTGAATGGAAACACTGAAGCTTTCTTT

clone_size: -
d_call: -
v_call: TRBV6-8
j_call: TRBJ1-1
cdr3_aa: CAISTQGNTWQAFF
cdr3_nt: TGTGCCATCAGCACTCAGGGAAATACATGGCAAGCTTTCTTT

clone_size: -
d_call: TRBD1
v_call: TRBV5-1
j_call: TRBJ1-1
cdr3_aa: CASSLQGFVDTEAFF
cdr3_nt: TGCGCCAGCAGCTTACAGGGGTTTGTGGACACTGAAGCTTTCTTT

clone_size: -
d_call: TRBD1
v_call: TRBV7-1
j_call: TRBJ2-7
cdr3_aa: CASSLDGSGTGTYEQYF
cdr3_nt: TGTGCCAGCAGCTTAGATGGATCCGGGACAGGAACCTACGAGCAGTACTTC

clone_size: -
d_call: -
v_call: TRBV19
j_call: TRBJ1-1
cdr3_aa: CASTLTNTEAFF
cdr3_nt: TGTGCCAGTACTTTAACGAACACTGAAGCTTTCTTT

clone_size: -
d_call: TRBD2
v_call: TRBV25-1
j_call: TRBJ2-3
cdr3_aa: CASSDDYIAGGGDTQYF
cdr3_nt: TGTGCCAGCAGTGACGATTACATAGCGGGAGGAGGCGATACGCAGTATTTT

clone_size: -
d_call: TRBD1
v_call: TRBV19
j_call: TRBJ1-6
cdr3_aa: CASSKDRVSESPLHF
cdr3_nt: TGTGCCAGTAGTAAGGACAGGGTATCGGAGTCACCCCTCCACTTT

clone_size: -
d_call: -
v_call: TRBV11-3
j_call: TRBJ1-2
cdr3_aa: CASSFPGGPRAGYTF
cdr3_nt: TGTGCCAGCAGCTTCCCCGGGGGGCCCCGCGCGGGCTACACCTTC

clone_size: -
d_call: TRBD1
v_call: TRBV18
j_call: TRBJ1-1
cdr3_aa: CASSEGAGTEAFF
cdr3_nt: TGTGCCAGCTCGGAGGGGGCGGGCACTGAAGCTTTCTTT

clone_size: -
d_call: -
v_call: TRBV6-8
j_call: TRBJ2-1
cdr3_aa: CASSYGGDSEQFF
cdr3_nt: TGTGCCAGCAGTTACGGGGGGGACAGTGAGCAGTTCTTC

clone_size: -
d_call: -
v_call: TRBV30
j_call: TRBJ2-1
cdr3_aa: CALRTEVYNEQFF
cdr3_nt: TGTGCCTTACGAACAGAGGTATACAATGAGCAGTTCTTC

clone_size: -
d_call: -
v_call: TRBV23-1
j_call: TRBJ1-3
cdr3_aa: CASSQSIIHIYLSGNTIYF
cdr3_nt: TGCGCCAGCAGTCAGTCTATCATACACATTTATCTCTCTGGAAACACCATATATTTT

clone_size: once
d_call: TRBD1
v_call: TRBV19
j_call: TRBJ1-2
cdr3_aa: CASSPRTGSNYGYTF
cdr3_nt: TGTGCCAGTAGCCCCCGGACAGGGAGTAACTATGGCTACACCTTC